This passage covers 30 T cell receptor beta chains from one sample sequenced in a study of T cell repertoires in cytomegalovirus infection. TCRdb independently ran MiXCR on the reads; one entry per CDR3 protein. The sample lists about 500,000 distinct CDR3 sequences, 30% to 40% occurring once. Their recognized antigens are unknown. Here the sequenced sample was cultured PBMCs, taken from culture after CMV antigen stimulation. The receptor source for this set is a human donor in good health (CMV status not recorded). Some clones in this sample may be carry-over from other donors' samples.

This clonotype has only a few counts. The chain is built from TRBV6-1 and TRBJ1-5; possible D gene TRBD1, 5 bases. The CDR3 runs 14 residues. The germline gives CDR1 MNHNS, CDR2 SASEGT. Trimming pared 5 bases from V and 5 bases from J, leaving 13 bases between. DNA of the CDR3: TGTGCCAGCAGTCCGACAGAGACCCATCAGCCCCAGCATTTT. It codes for CASSPTETHQPQHF.

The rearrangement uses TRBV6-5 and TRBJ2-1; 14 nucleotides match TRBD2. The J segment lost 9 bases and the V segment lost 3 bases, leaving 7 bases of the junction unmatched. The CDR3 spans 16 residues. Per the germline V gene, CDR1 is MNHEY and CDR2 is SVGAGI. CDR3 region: CASSYLGTSGSIEQFF. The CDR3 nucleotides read TGTGCCAGCAGTTATCTGGGGACTAGCGGGAGTATTGAGCAGTTCTTC.

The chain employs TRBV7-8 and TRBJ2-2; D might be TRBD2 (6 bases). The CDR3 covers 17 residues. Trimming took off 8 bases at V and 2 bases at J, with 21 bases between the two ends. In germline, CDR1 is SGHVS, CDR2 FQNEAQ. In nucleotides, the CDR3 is TGTGCCAGCGGAATATACCCCGGGGGTGAAAACACCGGGGAGCTGTTTTTT. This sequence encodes CASGIYPGGENTGELFF.

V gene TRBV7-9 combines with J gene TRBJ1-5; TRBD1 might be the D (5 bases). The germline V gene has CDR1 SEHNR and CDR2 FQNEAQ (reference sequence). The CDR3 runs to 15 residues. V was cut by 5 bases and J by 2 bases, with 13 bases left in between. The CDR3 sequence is CASSPGLLGNQPQHF. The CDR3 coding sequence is TGTGCCAGCAGCCCGGGGCTCCTGGGCAATCAGCCCCAGCATTTT.

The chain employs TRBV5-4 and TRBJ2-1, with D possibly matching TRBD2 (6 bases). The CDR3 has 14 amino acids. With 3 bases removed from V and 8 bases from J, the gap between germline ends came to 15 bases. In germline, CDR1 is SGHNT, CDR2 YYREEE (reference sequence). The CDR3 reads CASSYLATVDEQFF. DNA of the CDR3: TGTGCCAGCAGCTACCTAGCGACAGTCGATGAGCAGTTCTTC.

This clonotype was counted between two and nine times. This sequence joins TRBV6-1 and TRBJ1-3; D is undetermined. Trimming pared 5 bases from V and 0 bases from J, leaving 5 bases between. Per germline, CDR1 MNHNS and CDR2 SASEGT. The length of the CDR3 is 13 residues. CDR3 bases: TGTGCCAGCAGTCCCTTCTCTGGAAACACCATATATTTT. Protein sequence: CASSPFSGNTIYF.

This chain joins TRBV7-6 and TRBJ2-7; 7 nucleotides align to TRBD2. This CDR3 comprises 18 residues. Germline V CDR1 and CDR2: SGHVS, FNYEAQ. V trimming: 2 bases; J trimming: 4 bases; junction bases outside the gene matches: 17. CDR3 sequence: CASSLSIAGGELSYEQYF. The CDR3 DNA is TGTGCCAGCAGCTTATCGATAGCGGGCGGGGAGTTGTCTTACGAGCAGTACTTC.

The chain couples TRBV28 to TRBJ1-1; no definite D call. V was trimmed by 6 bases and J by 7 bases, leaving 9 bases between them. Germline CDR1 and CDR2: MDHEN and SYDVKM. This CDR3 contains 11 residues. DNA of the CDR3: TGTGCCAGCAGATCTAATTTTGAAGCTTTCTTT. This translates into CASRSNFEAFF.

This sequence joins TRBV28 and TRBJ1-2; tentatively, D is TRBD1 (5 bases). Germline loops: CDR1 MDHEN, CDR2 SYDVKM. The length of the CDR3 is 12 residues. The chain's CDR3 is CSSGGGGYGYTF. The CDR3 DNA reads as TGTTCCTCCGGTGGGGGTGGCTATGGCTACACCTTC.

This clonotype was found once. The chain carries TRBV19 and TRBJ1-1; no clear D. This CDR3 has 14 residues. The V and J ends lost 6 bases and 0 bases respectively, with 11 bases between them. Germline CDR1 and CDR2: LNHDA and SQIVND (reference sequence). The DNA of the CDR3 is TGTGCCAGTAGCCTCAGTTTGATGAACACTGAAGCTTTCTTT. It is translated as CASSLSLMNTEAFF.

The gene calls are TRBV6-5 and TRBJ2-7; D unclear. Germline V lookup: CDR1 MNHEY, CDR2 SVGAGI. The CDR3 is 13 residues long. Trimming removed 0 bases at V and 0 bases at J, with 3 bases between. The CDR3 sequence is CASSYSSSYEQYF. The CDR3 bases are TGTGCCAGCAGTTACTCAAGCTCCTACGAGCAGTACTTC.

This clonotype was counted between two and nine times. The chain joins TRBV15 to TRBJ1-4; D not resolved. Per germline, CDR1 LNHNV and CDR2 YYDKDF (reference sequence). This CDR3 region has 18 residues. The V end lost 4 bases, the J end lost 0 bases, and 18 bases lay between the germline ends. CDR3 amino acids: CATSIGVLDGATNEKLFF. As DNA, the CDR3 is TGTGCCACCAGCATAGGCGTGCTCGACGGCGCAACTAATGAAAAACTGTTTTTT.

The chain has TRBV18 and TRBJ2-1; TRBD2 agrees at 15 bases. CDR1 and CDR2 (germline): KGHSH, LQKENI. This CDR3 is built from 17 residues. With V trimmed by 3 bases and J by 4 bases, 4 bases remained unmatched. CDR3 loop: CASSPWTSGREYNEQFF. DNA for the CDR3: TGTGCCAGCTCACCCTGGACTAGCGGGAGGGAATACAATGAGCAGTTCTTC.

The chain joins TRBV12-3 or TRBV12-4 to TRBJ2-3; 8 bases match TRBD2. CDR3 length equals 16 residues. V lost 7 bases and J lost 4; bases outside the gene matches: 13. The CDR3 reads CASTRGSGSTSDTQYF. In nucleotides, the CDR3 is TGTGCCAGCACCCGAGGGAGCGGGAGTACCTCAGATACGCAGTATTTT.

The CDR3 protein is CASSSGSLYGYTF. In DNA, the CDR3 is TGTGCCAGCAGTTCAGGATCCCTCTATGGCTACACCTTC. V is TRBV27 and J is TRBJ1-2; D ambiguous. Germline V gives CDR1 MNHEY, CDR2 SMNVEV (reference sequence). The ends were cut back, 4 bases at V and 4 bases at J, with 10 bases in the middle. The CDR3 is made up of 13 amino acids.

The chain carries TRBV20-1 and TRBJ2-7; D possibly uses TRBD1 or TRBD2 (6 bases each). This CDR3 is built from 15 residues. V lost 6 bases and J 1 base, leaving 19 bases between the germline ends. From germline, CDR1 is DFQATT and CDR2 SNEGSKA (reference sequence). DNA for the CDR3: TGCAGTGCGAGAAGGGGGGACGTGCAGTCCTACGAGCAGTACTTC. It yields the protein CSARRGDVQSYEQYF.

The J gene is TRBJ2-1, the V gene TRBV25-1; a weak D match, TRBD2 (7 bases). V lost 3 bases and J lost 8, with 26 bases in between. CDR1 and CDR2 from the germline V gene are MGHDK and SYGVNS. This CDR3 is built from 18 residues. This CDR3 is CASSDLLGGRRVEDEQFF. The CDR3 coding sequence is TGTGCCAGCAGTGATCTTTTGGGGGGGCGCAGGGTAGAGGATGAGCAGTTCTTC.

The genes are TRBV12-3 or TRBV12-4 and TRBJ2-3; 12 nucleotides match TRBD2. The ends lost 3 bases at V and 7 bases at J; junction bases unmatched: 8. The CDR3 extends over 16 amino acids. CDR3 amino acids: CASSLKLAGGFYTQYF. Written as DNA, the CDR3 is TGTGCCAGCAGTTTGAAGCTAGCGGGAGGGTTTTATACGCAGTATTTT.

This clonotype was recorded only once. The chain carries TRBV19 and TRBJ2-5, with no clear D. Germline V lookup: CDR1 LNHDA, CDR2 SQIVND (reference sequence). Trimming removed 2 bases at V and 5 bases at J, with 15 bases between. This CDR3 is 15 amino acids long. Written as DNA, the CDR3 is TGTGCCAGTAGTATAATGGCGGCCCGATTGGAGACCCAGTACTTC. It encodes CASSIMAARLETQYF.

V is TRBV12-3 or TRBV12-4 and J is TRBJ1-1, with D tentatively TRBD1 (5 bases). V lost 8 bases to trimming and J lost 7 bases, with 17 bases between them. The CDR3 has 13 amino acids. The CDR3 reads CASARRGFGEAFF. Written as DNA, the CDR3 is TGTGCCAGCGCCCGAAGGGGCTTTGGTGAAGCTTTCTTT.

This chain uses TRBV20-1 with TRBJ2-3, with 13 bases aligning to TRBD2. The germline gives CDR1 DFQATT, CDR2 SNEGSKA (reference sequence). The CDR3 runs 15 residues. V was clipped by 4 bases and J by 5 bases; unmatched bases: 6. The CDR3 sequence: CSATSGLAGKDTQYF. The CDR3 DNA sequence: TGCAGTGCTACCTCGGGACTAGCGGGAAAAGATACGCAGTATTTT.

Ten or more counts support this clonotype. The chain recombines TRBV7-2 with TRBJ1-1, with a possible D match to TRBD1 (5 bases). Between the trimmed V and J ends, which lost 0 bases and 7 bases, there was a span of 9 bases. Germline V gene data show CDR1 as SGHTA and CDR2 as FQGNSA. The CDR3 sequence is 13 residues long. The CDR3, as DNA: TGTGCCAGCAGCTTAGCGCGGACACGTGAAGCTTTCTTT. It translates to CASSLARTREAFF.

The CDR3 loop reads CASMLSRSAGELFF. Written as DNA, the CDR3 is TGTGCCAGCATGTTGAGTAGGTCCGCCGGGGAGCTGTTTTTT. V gene TRBV7-2 combines with J gene TRBJ2-2; D is ambiguous. This CDR3 is 14 amino acids long. Deletions cut 7 bases from V and 6 bases from J, with 15 bases between. In germline, CDR1 is SGHTA, CDR2 FQGNSA.

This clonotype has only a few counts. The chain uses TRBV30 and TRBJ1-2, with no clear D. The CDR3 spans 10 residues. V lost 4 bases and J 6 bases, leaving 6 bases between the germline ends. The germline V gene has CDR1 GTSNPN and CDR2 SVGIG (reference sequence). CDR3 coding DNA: TGTGCCTGGATGGGGAATGGCTACACCTTC. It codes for CAWMGNGYTF.

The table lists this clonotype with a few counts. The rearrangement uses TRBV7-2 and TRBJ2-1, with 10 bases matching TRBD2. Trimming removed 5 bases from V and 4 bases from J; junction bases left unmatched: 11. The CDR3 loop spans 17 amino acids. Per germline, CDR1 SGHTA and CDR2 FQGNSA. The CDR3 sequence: CASSLRTSGFLYNEQFF. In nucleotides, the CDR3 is TGTGCCAGCAGCCTAAGGACTAGCGGCTTTTTATACAATGAGCAGTTCTTC.

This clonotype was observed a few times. The CDR3 spells CASSFTGLNEQFF. CDR3 DNA: TGTGCCAGCAGTTTTACAGGGTTAAATGAGCAGTTCTTC. This chain links TRBV27 with TRBJ2-1; D is possibly TRBD1 (6 bases). The CDR3 length is 13 residues. The V and J ends lost 3 bases and 7 bases respectively, with 10 bases between them. Germline lookup yields CDR1 MNHEY and CDR2 SMNVEV (reference sequence).

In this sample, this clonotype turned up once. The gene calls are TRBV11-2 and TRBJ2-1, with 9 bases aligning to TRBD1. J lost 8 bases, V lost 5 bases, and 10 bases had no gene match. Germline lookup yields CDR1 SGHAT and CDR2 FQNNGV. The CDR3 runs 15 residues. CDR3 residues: CASSHRDRDFDEQFF. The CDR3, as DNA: TGTGCCAGCAGCCACCGGGACAGGGATTTCGATGAGCAGTTCTTC.

As DNA, the CDR3 is TGTGCCAGCCCTCCAAACGACAGCTCCTACGAGCAGTACTTC. Protein product: CASPPNDSSYEQYF. The V call is TRBV28, the J call TRBJ2-7; D is possibly TRBD1 (5 bases). V lost 8 bases to trimming and J lost 0 bases, with 14 bases between them. CDR1 is MDHEN and CDR2 is SYDVKM in the germline V gene. The CDR3 extends over 14 amino acids.

The CDR3 bases are TGTGCCACCCGAGGGTCACTCTATAGCAATCAGCCCCAGCATTTT. Translating gives CATRGSLYSNQPQHF. The chain carries TRBV27 and TRBJ1-5; D not certain. V lost 10 bases and J lost 0, with 16 bases in between. Germline assignment: CDR1 MNHEY and CDR2 SMNVEV (reference sequence). CDR3 length: 15 residues.

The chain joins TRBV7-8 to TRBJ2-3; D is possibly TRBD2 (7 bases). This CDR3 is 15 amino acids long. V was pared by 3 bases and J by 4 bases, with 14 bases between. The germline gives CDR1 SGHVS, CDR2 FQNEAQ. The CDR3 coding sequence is TGTGCCAGCAGCTTTATTCGGGGGGCGGCAGATACGCAGTATTTT. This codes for CASSFIRGAADTQYF.